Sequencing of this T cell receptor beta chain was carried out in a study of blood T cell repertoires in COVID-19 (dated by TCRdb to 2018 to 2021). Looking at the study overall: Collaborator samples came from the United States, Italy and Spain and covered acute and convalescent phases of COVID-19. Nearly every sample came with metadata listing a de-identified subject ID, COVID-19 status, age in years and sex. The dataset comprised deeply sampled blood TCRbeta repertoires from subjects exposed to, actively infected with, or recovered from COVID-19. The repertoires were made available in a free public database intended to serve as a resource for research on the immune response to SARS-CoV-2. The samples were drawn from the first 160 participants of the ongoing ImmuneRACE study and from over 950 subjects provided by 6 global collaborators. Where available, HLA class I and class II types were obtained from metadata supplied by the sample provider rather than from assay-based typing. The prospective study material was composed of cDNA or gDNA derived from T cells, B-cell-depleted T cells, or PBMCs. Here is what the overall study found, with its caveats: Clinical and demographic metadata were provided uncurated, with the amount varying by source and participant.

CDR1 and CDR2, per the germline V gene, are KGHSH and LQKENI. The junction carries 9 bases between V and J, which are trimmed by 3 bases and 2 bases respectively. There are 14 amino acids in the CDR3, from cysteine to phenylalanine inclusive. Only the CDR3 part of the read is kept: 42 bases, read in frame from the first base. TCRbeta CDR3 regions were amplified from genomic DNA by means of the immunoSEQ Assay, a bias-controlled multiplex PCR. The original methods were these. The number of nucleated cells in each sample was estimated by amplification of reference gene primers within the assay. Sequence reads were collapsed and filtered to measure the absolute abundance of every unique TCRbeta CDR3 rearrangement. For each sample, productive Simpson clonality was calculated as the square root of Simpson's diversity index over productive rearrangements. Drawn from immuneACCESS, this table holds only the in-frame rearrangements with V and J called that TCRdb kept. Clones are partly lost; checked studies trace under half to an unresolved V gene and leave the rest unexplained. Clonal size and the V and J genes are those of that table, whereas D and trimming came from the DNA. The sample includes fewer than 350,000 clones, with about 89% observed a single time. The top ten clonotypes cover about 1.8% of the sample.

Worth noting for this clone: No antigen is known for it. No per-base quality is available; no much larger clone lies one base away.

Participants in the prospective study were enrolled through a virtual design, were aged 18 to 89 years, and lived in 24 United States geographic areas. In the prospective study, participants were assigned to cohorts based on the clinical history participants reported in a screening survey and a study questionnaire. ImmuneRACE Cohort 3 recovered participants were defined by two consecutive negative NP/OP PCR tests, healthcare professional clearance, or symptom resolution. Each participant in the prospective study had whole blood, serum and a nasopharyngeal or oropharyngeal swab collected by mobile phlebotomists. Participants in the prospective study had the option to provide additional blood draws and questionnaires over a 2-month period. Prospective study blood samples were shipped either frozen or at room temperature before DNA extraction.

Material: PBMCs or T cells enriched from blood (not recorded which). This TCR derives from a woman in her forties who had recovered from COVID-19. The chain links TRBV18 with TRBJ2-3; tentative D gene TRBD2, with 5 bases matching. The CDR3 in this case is CASSPGISTDTQYF. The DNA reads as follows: TGTGCCAGCTCACCCGGGATTTCCACAGATACGCAGTATTTT.